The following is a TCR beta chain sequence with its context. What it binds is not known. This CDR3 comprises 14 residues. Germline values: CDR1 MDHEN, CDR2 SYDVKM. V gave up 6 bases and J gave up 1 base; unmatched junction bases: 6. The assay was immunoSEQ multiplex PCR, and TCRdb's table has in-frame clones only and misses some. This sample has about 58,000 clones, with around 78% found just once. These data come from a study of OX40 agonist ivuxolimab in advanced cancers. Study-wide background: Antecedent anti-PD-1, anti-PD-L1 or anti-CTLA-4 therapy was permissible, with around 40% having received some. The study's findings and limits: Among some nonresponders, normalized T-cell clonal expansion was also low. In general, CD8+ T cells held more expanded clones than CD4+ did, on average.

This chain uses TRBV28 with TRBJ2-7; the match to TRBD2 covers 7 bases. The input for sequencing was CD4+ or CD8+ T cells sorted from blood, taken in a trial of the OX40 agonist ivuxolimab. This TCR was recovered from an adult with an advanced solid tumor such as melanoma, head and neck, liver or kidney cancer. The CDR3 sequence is CASRPGGTSYEQYF. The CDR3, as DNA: TGTGCCAGCAGGCCGGGGGGAACGTCCTACGAGCAGTACTTC.